These T cell receptor beta chains were read from a single sample in a study of T cells in Graves' hyperthyroidism and ophthalmopathy. Via MiXCR, TCRdb re-called the multiplex PCR reads, giving one row per CDR3 protein. The sample yields about 540,000 distinct CDR3 sequences, approximately 44% seen once. The sample was peripheral blood or thyroid tissue (not recorded which). The receptors were gathered from a woman aged 18-29 years with Graves' hyperthyroidism. Each CDR3 is given with its conserved first and last residue. A D gene is named only where the DNA matches it firmly. For some rows the clone size is stated as once, few or many, or as a class when expanded; others skip it.

TRBV15	once	.	TRBJ1-3	CATSSLGSSGNTIYF	TGTGCCACCAGCAGCCTCGGGAGCTCTGGAAACACCATATATTTT
TRBV2	many	.	TRBJ2-3	CASRAQPHTDTQYF	TGTGCCAGCAGGGCTCAGCCCCACACAGATACGCAGTATTTT
TRBV30	.	.	TRBJ2-7	CAWSVNGPPEQYF	TGTGCCTGGAGTGTAAACGGCCCCCCCGAGCAGTACTTC
TRBV7-3	many	.	TRBJ2-5	CASSTDKQETQYF	TGTGCCAGCAGCACGGACAAGCAAGAGACCCAGTACTTC
TRBV6-5	.	.	TRBJ1-4	CASRNDHNEKLFF	TGTGCCAGCCGAAATGATCATAATGAAAAACTGTTTTTT
TRBV20-1	many	.	TRBJ1-1	CSARVGSKGVDTEAFF	TGCAGTGCTAGGGTAGGAAGTAAGGGGGTGGACACTGAAGCTTTCTTT
TRBV7-2	once	.	TRBJ2-1	CASSLGSGSNEQFF	TGTGCCAGCAGCTTAGGGTCGGGGTCCAATGAGCAGTTCTTC
TRBV20-1	once	.	TRBJ1-2	CSASSGYRYYGYTF	TGCAGTGCCAGCAGCGGCTACAGATACTATGGCTACACCTTC
TRBV2	many	.	TRBJ2-7	CASSKQGYEQYF	TGTGCCAGCAGTAAACAGGGCTACGAGCAGTACTTC
TRBV5-1	many	.	TRBJ1-2	CASSLSQGDYGYTF	TGCGCCAGCAGCTTGTCGCAGGGAGACTATGGCTACACCTTC
TRBV19	many	.	TRBJ2-7	CASSQTGEQYF	TGTGCCAGTAGCCAAACAGGGGAGCAGTACTTC
TRBV7-7	.	.	TRBJ2-7	CASSPTITGLLMNEQYF	TGTGCCAGCTCACCCACAATCACCGGACTGCTTATGAACGAGCAGTACTTC
TRBV12-3/TRBV12-4	many	TRBD2	TRBJ2-7	CASTWRGGHEQYF	TGTGCCAGCACCTGGAGGGGAGGGCACGAGCAGTACTTC
TRBV5-1	many	.	TRBJ2-7	CASSPTGTTYEQYF	TGCGCCAGCAGCCCTACAGGGACCACCTACGAGCAGTACTTC
TRBV5-1	many	TRBD1	TRBJ2-7	CASSDRGLTYEQYF	TGCGCCAGCAGCGACAGGGGCCTGACCTACGAGCAGTACTTC
TRBV5-1	many	.	TRBJ2-7	CASSLRDTYEQYF	TGCGCCAGCAGCTTGAGGGACACCTACGAGCAGTACTTC
TRBV20-1	.	.	TRBJ2-5	CSARGFGGGKTQYF	TGCAGTGCTAGAGGTTTCGGGGGAGGAAAGACCCAGTACTTC
TRBV15	many	.	TRBJ2-6	CATSRGWGGANVLTF	TGTGCCACCAGCAGAGGGTGGGGGGGGGCCAACGTCCTGACTTTC
TRBV5-1	few	TRBD1	TRBJ1-2	CASSSSTGVTNYGYTF	TGCGCCAGCAGCTCGTCCACAGGGGTCACTAACTATGGCTACACCTTC
TRBV7-8	.	.	TRBJ1-2	CASSYLAGDYGYTF	TGTGCCAGCAGCTATCTAGCGGGAGACTATGGCTACACCTTC
TRBV6-6	many	.	TRBJ2-5	CASAMSGTQYF	TGTGCCAGCGCGATGAGTGGGACCCAGTACTTC
TRBV9	.	.	TRBJ2-1	CASSVDQGPDNEQFF	TGTGCCAGCAGCGTTGACCAGGGTCCTGACAATGAGCAGTTCTTC
TRBV14	.	.	TRBJ2-3	CASSQDWDSTDTQYF	TGTGCCAGCAGCCAAGATTGGGACAGCACAGATACGCAGTATTTT
TRBV19	.	TRBD2	TRBJ2-2	CASFKGLAGIGATGELFF	TGTGCCAGTTTCAAGGGACTAGCGGGAATCGGTGCCACCGGGGAGCTGTTTTTT
TRBV29-1	.	.	TRBJ1-1	CSVGQGGDGYTEAFF	TGCAGCGTTGGGCAGGGAGGGGACGGCTACACTGAAGCCTTCTTT
TRBV7-2	many	TRBD2	TRBJ2-5	CASSWGLAGVETQYF	TGTGCCAGCAGCTGGGGACTAGCGGGAGTCGAGACCCAGTACTTC
TRBV20-1	.	TRBD1	TRBJ1-4	CSARRRTGLFF	TGCAGTGCTAGGCGCCGGACAGGGCTGTTTTTT
TRBV10-2	.	.	TRBJ1-5	CASQGRLVGNQPQHF	TGCGCCAGCCAAGGGAGGCTCGTAGGCAATCAGCCCCAGCATTTT
TRBV29-1	many	.	TRBJ1-4	CSVKHGVRSEKLFF	TGCAGCGTCAAACACGGGGTCCGGTCTGAAAAACTGTTTTTT
TRBV20-1	many	.	TRBJ1-1	CSAGRGRVSFF	TGCAGTGCTGGCCGGGGGAGGGTGTCTTTCTTT
TRBV15	few	TRBD2	TRBJ2-1	CATSRIAGSVGNEQFF	TGTGCCACCAGTCGAATAGCGGGATCGGTTGGGAATGAGCAGTTCTTC
TRBV12-5	.	.	TRBJ2-7	CASGLNAPEQYF	TGTGCTAGTGGTTTAAATGCTCCCGAGCAGTACTTC
TRBV7-2	.	TRBD2	TRBJ2-5	CASSSRVAGGDLRETQYF	TGTGCCAGCAGCTCCCGGGTTGCGGGAGGGGATCTTCGAGAGACCCAGTACTTC
TRBV29-1	.	TRBD1	TRBJ2-5	CSVEEPGTGTQYF	TGCAGCGTTGAGGAACCGGGGACAGGGACCCAGTACTTC
TRBV11-2	few	.	TRBJ2-3	CASSLDSPLLGDTQYF	TGTGCCAGCAGCTTAGATTCCCCCCTCCTCGGAGATACGCAGTATTTT
TRBV20-1	.	TRBD1	TRBJ2-1	CSAIGQGLNEQFF	TGCAGTGCTATTGGACAGGGTCTTAATGAGCAGTTCTTC
TRBV10-3	.	TRBD2	TRBJ2-7	CAISWDYNEQYF	TGTGCCATCAGCTGGGACTACAATGAGCAGTACTTC
TRBV9	few	.	TRBJ2-5	CASSVGSSLFF	TGTGCCAGCAGCGTAGGATCCTCTCTCTTCTTC